Listed below are T cell receptor beta chains from one sample, sequenced in a study of T cell repertoires in cytomegalovirus infection. TCRdb called the reads again in MiXCR, with one record for every CDR3 protein. The table shows about 570,000 distinct CDR3 sequences, with 40% occurring only once. Their antigens are not known. Specimen: cultured PBMCs, collected from culture after CMV antigen stimulation. All receptors come from a human donor in good health (CMV status not recorded). Some clones in this sample may be carry-over from other donors' samples. Each CDR3 is given with its conserved first and last residue. A D gene is named only where the DNA matches it firmly. Clone size is not always given. Where it is, it says once, few, many or a class for expanded clones.

abundance,v_gene,j_gene,d_gene,CDR3aa,CDR3nt
.,TRBV13,TRBJ2-7,.,CASSSRGELPYEQYF,TGTGCCAGCAGCTCGCGTGGAGAGTTACCCTACGAGCAGTACTTC
few,TRBV7-2,TRBJ2-1,TRBD2,CASSPGGGGGSGEQFF,TGTGCCAGCAGCCCCGGGGGGGGCGGCGGGAGCGGTGAGCAGTTCTTC
.,TRBV29-1,TRBJ2-7,.,CSVRDGSLYEQYF,TGCAGCGTAAGGGACGGTTCTCTCTACGAGCAGTACTTC
.,TRBV6-5,TRBJ1-4,.,CASSSNGFWEKLFF,TGTGCCAGCAGTTCAAACGGCTTTTGGGAAAAACTGTTTTTT
.,TRBV10-3,TRBJ2-7,.,CAISELGAGEQYF,TGTGCCATCAGTGAGTTGGGAGCGGGTGAGCAGTACTTC
.,TRBV7-8,TRBJ1-1,.,CASSFATGRDTEAFF,TGTGCCAGCAGCTTTGCGACGGGGCGAGACACTGAAGCTTTCTTT
.,TRBV2,TRBJ2-3,.,CASTEEGGPDTQYF,TGTGCCAGCACCGAGGAGGGGGGGCCAGATACGCAGTATTTT
few,TRBV20-1,TRBJ1-2,TRBD1,CSARPGTANPGLYGYTF,TGCAGTGCCCGACCCGGGACAGCCAACCCTGGGCTCTATGGCTACACCTTC
.,TRBV6-2/TRBV6-3,TRBJ1-2,.,CASSYSSGYYGYTF,TGTGCCAGCAGTTACTCATCGGGGTACTATGGCTACACCTTC
.,TRBV11-2,TRBJ2-1,.,CASSLSGTANNEQFF,TGTGCCAGCAGCTTAAGCGGGACAGCTAATAATGAGCAGTTCTTC
.,TRBV6-1,TRBJ2-7,.,CASRAGGQIGQYF,TGTGCCAGCAGGGCGGGGGGACAGATCGGGCAGTACTTC
.,TRBV5-6,TRBJ1-1,.,CASRGGYAEAFF,TGTGCCAGCCGCGGGGGATACGCTGAAGCTTTCTTT
.,TRBV19,TRBJ1-1,.,CASSAGTPVTEAFF,TGTGCCAGTAGTGCCGGGACCCCTGTAACTGAAGCTTTCTTT
few,TRBV7-2,TRBJ1-5,.,CASSLEARSGPQHF,TGTGCCAGCAGCTTAGAGGCTAGAAGCGGTCCCCAGCATTTT
few,TRBV10-3,TRBJ1-1,TRBD1,CAISVSRGMGTEAFF,TGTGCCATCAGTGTAAGCAGGGGGATGGGGACTGAAGCTTTCTTT
few,TRBV10-3,TRBJ2-3,.,CAIRNGSTDTQYF,TGTGCCATCAGGAACGGTAGCACAGATACGCAGTATTTT
.,TRBV4-1,TRBJ2-2,.,CASSPRDKASGELFF,TGCGCCAGCAGCCCCAGGGACAAGGCATCCGGGGAGCTGTTTTTT
few,TRBV7-6,TRBJ2-5,.,CAVLAVGTQYF,TGTGCCGTACTGGCGGTTGGGACCCAGTACTTC